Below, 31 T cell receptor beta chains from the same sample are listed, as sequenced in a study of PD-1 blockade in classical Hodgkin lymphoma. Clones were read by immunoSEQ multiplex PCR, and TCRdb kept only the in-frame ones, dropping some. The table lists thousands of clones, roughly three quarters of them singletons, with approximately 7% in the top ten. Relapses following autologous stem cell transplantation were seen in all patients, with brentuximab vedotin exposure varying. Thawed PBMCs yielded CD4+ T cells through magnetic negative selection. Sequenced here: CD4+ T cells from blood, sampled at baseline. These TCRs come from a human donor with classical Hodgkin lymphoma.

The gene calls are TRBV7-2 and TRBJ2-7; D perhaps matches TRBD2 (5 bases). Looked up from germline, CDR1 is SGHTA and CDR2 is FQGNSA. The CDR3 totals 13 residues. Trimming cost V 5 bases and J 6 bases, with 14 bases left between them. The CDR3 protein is CASSPRWTGEQYF. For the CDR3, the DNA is TGTGCCAGCAGCCCACGGTGGACTGGCGAGCAGTACTTC.

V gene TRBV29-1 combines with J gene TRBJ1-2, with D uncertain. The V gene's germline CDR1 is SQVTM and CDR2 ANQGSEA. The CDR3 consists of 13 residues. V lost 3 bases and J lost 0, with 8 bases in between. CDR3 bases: TGCAGCGTTGATTGGGCAGCTAACTATGGCTACACCTTC. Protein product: CSVDWAANYGYTF.

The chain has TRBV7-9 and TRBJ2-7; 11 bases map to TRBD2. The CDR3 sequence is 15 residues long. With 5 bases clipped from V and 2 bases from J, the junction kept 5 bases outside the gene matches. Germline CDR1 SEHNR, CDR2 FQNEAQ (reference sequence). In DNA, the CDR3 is TGTGCCAGCAGCCATAGCGGGGGGGAGCCCTACGAGCAGTACTTC. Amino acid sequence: CASSHSGGEPYEQYF.

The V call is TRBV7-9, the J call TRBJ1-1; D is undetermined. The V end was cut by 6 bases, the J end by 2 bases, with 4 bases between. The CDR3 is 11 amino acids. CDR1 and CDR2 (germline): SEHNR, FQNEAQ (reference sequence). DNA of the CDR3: TGTGCCAGCAGAGACAACACTGAAGCTTTCTTT. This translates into CASRDNTEAFF. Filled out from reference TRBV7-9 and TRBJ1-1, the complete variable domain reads DTGVSQNPRHKITKRGQNVTFRCDPISEHNRLYWYRQTLGQGPEFLTYFQNEAQLEKSRLLSDRFSAERPKGSFSTLEIQRTEQGDSAMYLCASRDNTEAFFGQGTRLTVV.

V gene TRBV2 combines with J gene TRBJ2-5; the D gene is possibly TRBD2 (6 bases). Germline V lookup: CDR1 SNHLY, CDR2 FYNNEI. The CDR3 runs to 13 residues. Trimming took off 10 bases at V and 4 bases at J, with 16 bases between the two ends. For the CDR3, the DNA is TGTGCCACCCTGCCGGGGGTGGGAGAGACCCAGTACTTC. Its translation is CATLPGVGETQYF.

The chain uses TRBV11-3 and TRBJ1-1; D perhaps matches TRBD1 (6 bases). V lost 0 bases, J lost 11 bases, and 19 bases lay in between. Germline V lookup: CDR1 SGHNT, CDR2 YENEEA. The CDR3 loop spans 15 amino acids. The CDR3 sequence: CASSLEGAGLGAAFF. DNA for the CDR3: TGTGCCAGCAGCTTAGAGGGTGCTGGACTGGGGGCGGCTTTCTTT.

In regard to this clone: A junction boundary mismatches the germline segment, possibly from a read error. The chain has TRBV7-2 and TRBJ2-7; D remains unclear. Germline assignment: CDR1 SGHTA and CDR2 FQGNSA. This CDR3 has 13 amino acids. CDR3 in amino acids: CASKGRVSNEQYF. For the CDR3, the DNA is TGTGCCAGCAAAGGCCGGGTCTCCAACGAGCAGTACTTC.

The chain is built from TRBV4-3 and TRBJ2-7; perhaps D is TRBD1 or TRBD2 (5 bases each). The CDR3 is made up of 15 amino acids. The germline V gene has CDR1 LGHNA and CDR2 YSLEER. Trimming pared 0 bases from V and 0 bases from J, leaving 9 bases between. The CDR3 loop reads CASSQDHGASYEQYF. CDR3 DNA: TGCGCCAGCAGCCAAGATCACGGGGCCTCCTACGAGCAGTACTTC.

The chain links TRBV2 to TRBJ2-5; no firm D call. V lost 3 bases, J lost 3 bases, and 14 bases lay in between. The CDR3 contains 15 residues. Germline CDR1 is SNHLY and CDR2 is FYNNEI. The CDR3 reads CASSEGPVREETQYF. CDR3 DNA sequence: TGTGCCAGCAGTGAGGGTCCCGTCCGAGAAGAGACCCAGTACTTC. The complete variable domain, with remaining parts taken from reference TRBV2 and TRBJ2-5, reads EPEVTQTPSHQVTQMGQEVILRCVPISNHLYFYWYRQILGQKVEFLVSFYNNEISEKSEIFDDQFSVERPDGSNFTLKIRSTKLEDSAMYFCASSEGPVREETQYFGPGTRLLVL.

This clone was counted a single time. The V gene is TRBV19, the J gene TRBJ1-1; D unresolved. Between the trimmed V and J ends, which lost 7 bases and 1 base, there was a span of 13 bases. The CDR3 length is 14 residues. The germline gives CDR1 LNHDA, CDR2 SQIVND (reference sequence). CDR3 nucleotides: TGTGCCAGTACCTGGCTGGTGGGGAACACTGAAGCTTTCTTT. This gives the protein CASTWLVGNTEAFF.

The CDR3 is CASSAGPDRVSNQPQHF. Written as DNA, the CDR3 is TGTGCCAGCAGCGCTGGCCCTGACAGGGTCAGCAATCAGCCCCAGCATTTT. The rearrangement uses TRBV9 and TRBJ1-5; 7 bases match TRBD1. Germline assignment: CDR1 SGDLS and CDR2 YYNGEE. The J segment lost 1 base and the V segment lost 3 bases, leaving 10 bases of the junction unmatched. The CDR3 has 17 amino acids. Together with reference TRBV9 and TRBJ1-5, the CDR3 gives the full variable domain: DSGVTQTPKHLITATGQRVTLRCSPRSGDLSVYWYQQSLDQGLQFLIQYYNGEERAKGNILERFSAQQFPDLHSELNLSSLELGDSALYFCASSAGPDRVSNQPQHFGDGTRLSIL.

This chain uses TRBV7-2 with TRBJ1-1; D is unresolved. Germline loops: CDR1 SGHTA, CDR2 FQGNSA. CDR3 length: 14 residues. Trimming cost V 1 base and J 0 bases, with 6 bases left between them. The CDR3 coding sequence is TGTGCCAGCAGCTTAGTTTCTTTGAACACTGAAGCTTTCTTT. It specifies CASSLVSLNTEAFF.

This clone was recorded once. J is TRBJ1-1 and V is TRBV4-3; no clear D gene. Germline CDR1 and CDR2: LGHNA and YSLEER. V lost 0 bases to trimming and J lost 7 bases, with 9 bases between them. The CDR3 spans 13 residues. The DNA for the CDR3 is TGCGCCAGCAGCCAAGATCTGAGAAATGAAGCTTTCTTT. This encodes CASSQDLRNEAFF.

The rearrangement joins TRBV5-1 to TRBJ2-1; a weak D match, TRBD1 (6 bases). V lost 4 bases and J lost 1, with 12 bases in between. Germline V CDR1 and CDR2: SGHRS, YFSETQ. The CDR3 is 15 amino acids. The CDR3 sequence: CASSPQGGSYNEQFF. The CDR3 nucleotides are TGCGCCAGCAGCCCACAGGGTGGGTCCTACAATGAGCAGTTCTTC. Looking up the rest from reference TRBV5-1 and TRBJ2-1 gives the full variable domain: KAGVTQTPRYLIKTRGQQVTLSCSPISGHRSVSWYQQTPGQGLQFLFEYFSETQRNKGNFPGRFSGRQFSNSRSEMNVSTLELGDSALYLCASSPQGGSYNEQFFGPGTRLTVL.

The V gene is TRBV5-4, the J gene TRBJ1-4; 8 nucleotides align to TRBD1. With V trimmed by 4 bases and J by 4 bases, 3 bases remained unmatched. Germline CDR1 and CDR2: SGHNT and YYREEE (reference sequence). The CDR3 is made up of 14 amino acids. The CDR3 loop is CASSRTGINEKLFF. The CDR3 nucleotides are TGTGCCAGCAGCCGGACAGGGATTAATGAAAAACTGTTTTTT. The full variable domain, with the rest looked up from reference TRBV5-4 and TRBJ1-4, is ETGVTQSPTHLIKTRGQQVTLRCSSQSGHNTVSWYQQALGQGPQFIFQYYREEENGRGNFPPRFSGLQFPNYSSELNVNALELDDSALYLCASSRTGINEKLFFGSGTQLSVL.

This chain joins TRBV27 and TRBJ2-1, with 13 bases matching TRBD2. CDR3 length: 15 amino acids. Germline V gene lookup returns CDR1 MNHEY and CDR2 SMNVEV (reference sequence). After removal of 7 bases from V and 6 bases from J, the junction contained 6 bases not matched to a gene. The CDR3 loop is CASTTSGRAANEQFF. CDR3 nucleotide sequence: TGTGCCAGCACCACTAGCGGGAGGGCCGCCAATGAGCAGTTCTTC.

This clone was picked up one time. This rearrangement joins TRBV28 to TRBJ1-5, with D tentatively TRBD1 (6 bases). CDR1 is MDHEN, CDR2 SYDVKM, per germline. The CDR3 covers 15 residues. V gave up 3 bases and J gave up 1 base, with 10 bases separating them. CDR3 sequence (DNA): TGTGCCAGCAGTTTTGACAGGCTGAGCAATCAGCCCCAGCATTTT. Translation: CASSFDRLSNQPQHF.

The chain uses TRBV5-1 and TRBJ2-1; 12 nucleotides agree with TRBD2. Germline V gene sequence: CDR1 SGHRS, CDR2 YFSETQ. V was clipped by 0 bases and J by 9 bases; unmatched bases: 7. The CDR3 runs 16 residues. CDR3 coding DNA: TGCGCCAGCAGCTTGGGTTCGGCTAGCGGGGGGGCTGAGCAGTTCTTC. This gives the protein CASSLGSASGGAEQFF.

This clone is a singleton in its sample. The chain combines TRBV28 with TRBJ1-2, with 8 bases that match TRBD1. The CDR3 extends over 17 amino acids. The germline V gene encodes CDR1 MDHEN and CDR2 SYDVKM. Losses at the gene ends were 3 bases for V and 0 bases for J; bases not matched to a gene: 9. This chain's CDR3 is CASSLRAGGAPNYGYTF. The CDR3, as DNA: TGTGCCAGCAGTTTGAGGGCAGGGGGCGCCCCTAACTATGGCTACACCTTC.

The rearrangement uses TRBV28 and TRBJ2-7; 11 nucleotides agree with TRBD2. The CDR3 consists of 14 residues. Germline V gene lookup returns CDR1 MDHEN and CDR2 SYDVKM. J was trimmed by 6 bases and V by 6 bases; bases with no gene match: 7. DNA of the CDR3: TGTGCCAGCAGCATCACTAGCGGGAGTCGCGAGCAGTACTTC. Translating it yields CASSITSGSREQYF.

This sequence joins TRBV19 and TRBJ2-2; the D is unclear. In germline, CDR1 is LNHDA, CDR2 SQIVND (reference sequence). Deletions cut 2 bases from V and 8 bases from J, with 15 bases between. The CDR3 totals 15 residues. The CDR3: CASSIQDSSRGELFF. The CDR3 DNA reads TGTGCCAGTAGTATACAAGACTCCAGTAGAGGGGAGCTGTTTTTT.

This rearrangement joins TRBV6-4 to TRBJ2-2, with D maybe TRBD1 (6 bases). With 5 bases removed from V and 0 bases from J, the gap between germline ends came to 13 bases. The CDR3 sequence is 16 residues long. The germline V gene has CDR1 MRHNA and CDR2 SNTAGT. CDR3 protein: CASSSQGVTNTGELFF. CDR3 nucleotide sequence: TGTGCCAGCAGTTCACAGGGAGTAACGAACACCGGGGAGCTGTTTTTT.

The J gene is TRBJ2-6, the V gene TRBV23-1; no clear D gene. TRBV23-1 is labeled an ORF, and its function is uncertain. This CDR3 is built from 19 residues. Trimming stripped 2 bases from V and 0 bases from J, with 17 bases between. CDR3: CASSQHRPVGSSGANVLTF. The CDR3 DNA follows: TGCGCCAGCAGTCAACACCGACCGGTCGGCAGCTCTGGGGCCAACGTCCTGACTTTC.

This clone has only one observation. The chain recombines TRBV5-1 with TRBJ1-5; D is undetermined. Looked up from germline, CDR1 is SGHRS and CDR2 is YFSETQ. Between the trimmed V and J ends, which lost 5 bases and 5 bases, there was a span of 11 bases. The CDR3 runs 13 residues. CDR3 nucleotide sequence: TGCGCCAGCAGGGCAGACCTGCATCAGCCCCAGCATTTT. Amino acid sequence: CASRADLHQPQHF.

DNA of the CDR3: TGCAGCGCTAGACCGGGACAGGGTTTCACAGATACGCAGTATTTT. Amino acid sequence: CSARPGQGFTDTQYF. The rearrangement joins TRBV29-1 to TRBJ2-3, with TRBD1 matching 9 bases. The CDR3 is 15 residues long. Germline V gene data show CDR1 as SQVTM and CDR2 as ANQGSEA. The junction had 10 bases not matched to a gene; V was cut back by 7 bases and J by 2 bases.

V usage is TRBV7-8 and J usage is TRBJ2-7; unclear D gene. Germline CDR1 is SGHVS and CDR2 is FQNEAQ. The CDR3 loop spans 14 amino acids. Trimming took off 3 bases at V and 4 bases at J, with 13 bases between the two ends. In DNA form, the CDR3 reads TGTGCCAGCAGCTTGGTGGGCGAGACATACGAGCAGTACTTC. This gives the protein CASSLVGETYEQYF.

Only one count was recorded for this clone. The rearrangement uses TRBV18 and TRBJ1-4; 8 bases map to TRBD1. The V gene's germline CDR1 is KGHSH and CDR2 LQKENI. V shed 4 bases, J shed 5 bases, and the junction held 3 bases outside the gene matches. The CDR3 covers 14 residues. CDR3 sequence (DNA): TGTGCCAGCTCACGGGACAGGATAAATGAAAAACTGTTTTTT. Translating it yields CASSRDRINEKLFF.

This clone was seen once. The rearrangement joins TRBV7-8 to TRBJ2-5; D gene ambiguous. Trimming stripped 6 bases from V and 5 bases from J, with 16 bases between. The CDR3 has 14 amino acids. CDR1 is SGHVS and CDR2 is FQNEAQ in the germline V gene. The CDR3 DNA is TGTGCCAGCAGGACCTTGACCGTGGCGGAGACCCAGTACTTC. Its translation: CASRTLTVAETQYF.

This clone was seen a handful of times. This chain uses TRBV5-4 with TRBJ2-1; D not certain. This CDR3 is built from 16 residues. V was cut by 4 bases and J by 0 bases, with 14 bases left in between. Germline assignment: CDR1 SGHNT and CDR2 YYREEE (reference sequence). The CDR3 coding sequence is TGTGCCAGCAGCCAAGAAGGGAAGAGCTCCTACAATGAGCAGTTCTTC. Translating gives CASSQEGKSSYNEQFF. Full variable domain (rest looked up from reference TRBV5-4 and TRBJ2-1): ETGVTQSPTHLIKTRGQQVTLRCSSQSGHNTVSWYQQALGQGPQFIFQYYREEENGRGNFPPRFSGLQFPNYSSELNVNALELDDSALYLCASSQEGKSSYNEQFFGPGTRLTVL.

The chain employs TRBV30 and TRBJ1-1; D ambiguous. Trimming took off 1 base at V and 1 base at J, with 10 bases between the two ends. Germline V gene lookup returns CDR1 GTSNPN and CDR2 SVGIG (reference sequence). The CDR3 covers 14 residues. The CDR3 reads CAWSGLLRNTEAFF. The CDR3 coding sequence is TGTGCCTGGAGTGGACTGCTTCGGAACACTGAAGCTTTCTTT.

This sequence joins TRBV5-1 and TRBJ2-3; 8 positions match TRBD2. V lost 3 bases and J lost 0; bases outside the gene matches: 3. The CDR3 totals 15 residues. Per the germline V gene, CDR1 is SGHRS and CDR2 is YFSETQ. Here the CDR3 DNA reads TGCGCCAGCAGCTCCGGGACTAGGAGCACAGATACGCAGTATTTT. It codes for CASSSGTRSTDTQYF.